Below, 13 T cell receptor beta chains from the same sample are listed, as sequenced in a study of T cells in localized non-small cell lung cancer. Data came from immunoSEQ multiplex PCR; TCRdb stores just in-frame clones and leaves some out. This sample carries some 2,600 clones, around 28% of them seen once, and the ten largest clones take roughly a sixth. The sequencing used normal lung tissue next to the tumor, collected before any cancer treatment. All receptors derive from a woman aged 35-75 years with stage II squamous cell lung carcinoma.

This clone showed up just a few times. This chain joins TRBV6-8 and TRBJ1-5, with a tentative D call TRBD1 (6 bases). This CDR3 comprises 16 residues. V lost 5 bases, J lost 0 bases, and 14 bases lay in between. Germline CDR1 reads MNHGY; CDR2 reads SAAAGT. The CDR3 loop is CASSAGGGGSNQPQHF. The CDR3 region has the DNA TGTGCCAGCAGTGCGGGAGGAGGGGGTAGCAATCAGCCCCAGCATTTT.

The chain couples TRBV28 to TRBJ2-7, with no clear D. Germline V gives CDR1 MDHEN, CDR2 SYDVKM. The CDR3 runs to 12 residues. Trimming removed 6 bases from V and 3 bases from J, with 9 bases in between. The CDR3 region is CASRGTLYEQYF. CDR3 coding DNA: TGTGCCAGCAGAGGTACCCTCTACGAGCAGTACTTC.

V gene TRBV19 combines with J gene TRBJ2-1; maybe TRBD2 (5 bases). Looked up from germline, CDR1 is LNHDA and CDR2 is SQIVND (reference sequence). Between the trimmed V and J ends, which lost 8 bases and 9 bases, there was a span of 11 bases. The CDR3 has 11 amino acids. The CDR3 loop reads CASGSYIEQFF. The CDR3 region has the DNA TGTGCCAGTGGGAGCTATATTGAGCAGTTCTTC.

The CDR3 bases are TGTGCCAGTAGCGCCACCGGGACAGGGGCGAATCAGCCCCAGCATTTT. Its translation: CASSATGTGANQPQHF. This chain joins TRBV19 and TRBJ1-5, with TRBD1 matching over 10 bases. The CDR3 covers 16 residues. The J segment lost 4 bases and the V segment lost 6 bases, leaving 9 bases of the junction unmatched. Germline V gene sequence: CDR1 LNHDA, CDR2 SQIVND (reference sequence).

This clone was seen only a few times. The V and J genes are TRBV9 and TRBJ2-1; D might be TRBD1 or TRBD2, each matching 5 bases. The CDR3 runs to 13 residues. Deletions cut 2 bases from V and 6 bases from J, with 9 bases between. CDR1 is SGDLS, CDR2 YYNGEE, per germline. CDR3: CASSVQGANEQFF. CDR3 DNA sequence: TGTGCCAGCAGCGTCCAGGGAGCCAATGAGCAGTTCTTC.

This clone showed up just a few times. This sequence joins TRBV9 and TRBJ2-3; 8 bases map to TRBD2. Germline V gene lookup returns CDR1 SGDLS and CDR2 YYNGEE. The length of the CDR3 is 15 residues. V was pared by 4 bases and J by 3 bases, with 7 bases of the junction left unmatched. The CDR3 here is CASSPSGRGTDTQYF. As DNA, the CDR3 is TGTGCCAGCAGCCCAAGCGGGAGAGGGACAGATACGCAGTATTTT.

The V call is TRBV6-8, the J call TRBJ2-2; 7 bases line up with TRBD1. Germline values: CDR1 MNHGY, CDR2 SAAAGT. V shed 0 bases and J 3 bases; nucleotides not matched to a gene: 4. This CDR3 comprises 16 residues. CDR3 residues: CASSYSITGDTGELFF. The CDR3 bases are TGTGCCAGCAGTTACTCGATCACAGGGGACACCGGGGAGCTGTTTTTT.

This clone is a singleton in its sample. The chain carries TRBV10-2 and TRBJ2-3; D is unclear. Germline CDR1 WSHSY, CDR2 SAAADI. The CDR3 has 13 residues. The V end lost 2 bases, the J end lost 0 bases, and 3 bases lay between the germline ends. In DNA form, the CDR3 reads TGCGCCAGCAGTGAGCGTAGCACAGATACGCAGTATTTT. This codes for CASSERSTDTQYF.

This rearrangement joins TRBV28 to TRBJ2-5; 9 positions agree with TRBD1. With V trimmed by 10 bases and J by 4 bases, 10 bases remained unmatched. The CDR3 is 14 residues long. The V gene's germline CDR1 is MDHEN and CDR2 SYDVKM. CDR3: CATERQGGLETQYF. The CDR3 coding sequence is TGTGCCACCGAAAGACAGGGGGGTTTAGAGACCCAGTACTTC.

The table lists this clone with a few counts. V gene TRBV7-6 combines with J gene TRBJ2-1; possibly TRBD1 or TRBD2 for D (5 bases each). This CDR3 is built from 15 residues. Trimming pared 0 bases from V and 0 bases from J, leaving 6 bases between. CDR1 is SGHVS, CDR2 FNYEAQ, per germline. The CDR3: CASSLAGDSYNEQFF. CDR3 nucleotides: TGTGCCAGCAGCTTAGCGGGGGACTCCTACAATGAGCAGTTCTTC.

The gene calls are TRBV29-1 and TRBJ2-1; 12 bases align to TRBD1. V gave up 6 bases and J gave up 6 bases; unmatched junction bases: 9. Germline CDR1 SQVTM, CDR2 ANQGSEA. The length of the CDR3 is 15 residues. The CDR3, as DNA: TGCAGCGTCGGACCGGGACAGGGGGCAGGCAATGAGCAGTTCTTC. Translated, it gives CSVGPGQGAGNEQFF.

In this sample, this clone turned up a few times. This chain connects TRBV6-8 to TRBJ2-7; weak D call: TRBD2 (6 bases). Trimming left V 7 bases short and J 4 bases short, with 17 bases between. The CDR3 sequence is 14 residues long. Germline V lookup: CDR1 MNHGY, CDR2 SAAAGT. CDR3 region: CASTNPMGGYEQYF. The CDR3 region has the DNA TGTGCCAGCACCAACCCCATGGGGGGATACGAGCAGTACTTC.

The chain carries TRBV19 and TRBJ2-2, with TRBD1 matching over 8 bases. Germline V CDR1 and CDR2: LNHDA, SQIVND (reference sequence). The CDR3 sequence is 15 residues long. The junction had 10 bases not matched to a gene; V was cut back by 7 bases and J by 6 bases. The CDR3: CASTVGQARAGELFF. The CDR3 nucleotides read TGTGCCAGTACGGTGGGACAGGCGAGGGCCGGGGAGCTGTTTTTT.